The 32 T cell receptor beta chains below were found in one sample sequenced in a study of graft-versus-host responses after intestinal transplantation. Only in-frame clones appear in the TCRdb table, and some are missing; sequencing was by immunoSEQ multiplex PCR. The table shows 100,000 or so clones, with around 93% occurring only once. What these receptors recognize is not known. The material sequenced was unstimulated CD8+ T cells sorted from spleen or lymph node cells, taken before transplant. These receptors were collected from a human donor who was the organ donor for an intestinal transplant.

This chain uses TRBV6-6 with TRBJ2-7; 11 positions match TRBD2. Germline CDR1 and CDR2: MNHNY and SVGAGI (reference sequence). The CDR3 runs 15 residues. V was clipped by 0 bases and J by 2 bases; unmatched bases: 0. The CDR3 loop reads CASSYSTSGAYEQYF. CDR3 DNA sequence: TGTGCCAGCAGTTACTCGACTAGCGGGGCCTACGAGCAGTACTTC.

The V gene is TRBV12-2, the J gene TRBJ2-1; the D segment call TRBD1 is taken from the table without a DNA check. TRBV12-2 is shown as a pseudogene. The CDR3 covers 14 residues. CDR3 bases: TGTGCAAGTCGCCTGGGGGCAATACACAATGAGCAGTTCTTC. This gives the protein CASRLGAIHNEQFF.

Of note for this clone: Other DNA variants within this sample encode the same CDR3. The genes are TRBV27 and TRBJ2-1, with a tentative D call TRBD2 (7 bases). In germline, CDR1 is MNHEY, CDR2 SMNVEV (reference sequence). This CDR3 spans 16 amino acids. V was pared by 5 bases and J by 8 bases, with 22 bases between. The CDR3 here is CASSPGAGEIVDEQFF. CDR3 DNA sequence: TGTGCCAGCAGTCCGGGGGCGGGAGAGATAGTCGATGAGCAGTTCTTC.

The V and J genes are TRBV2 and TRBJ2-3; 10 nucleotides align to TRBD2. V shed 6 bases and J 0 bases; nucleotides not matched to a gene: 18. The CDR3 is made up of 20 amino acids. The germline V gene encodes CDR1 SNHLY and CDR2 FYNNEI. CDR3 in amino acids: CASSLGVREAGGSSTDTQYF. DNA for the CDR3: TGTGCCAGCAGCCTCGGGGTGCGGGAAGCGGGGGGGTCTAGCACAGATACGCAGTATTTT. Together with reference TRBV2 and TRBJ2-3, the CDR3 gives the full variable domain: EPEVTQTPSHQVTQMGQEVILRCVPISNHLYFYWYRQILGQKVEFLVSFYNNEISEKSEIFDDQFSVERPDGSNFTLKIRSTKLEDSAMYFCASSLGVREAGGSSTDTQYFGPGTRLTVL.

V and J are TRBV5-5 and TRBJ2-7; 11 bases match TRBD2. J gave up 1 base and V 0 bases, and 3 bases lay outside the gene matches. Germline V lookup: CDR1 SGHKS, CDR2 YYEKEE (reference sequence). This CDR3 has 16 residues. Here the CDR3 reads CASSLDLAGGSYEQYF. CDR3 nucleotide sequence: TGTGCCAGCAGCTTGGACCTAGCGGGAGGATCCTACGAGCAGTACTTC.

J is TRBJ2-5 and V is TRBV19; 10 nucleotides align to TRBD1. The CDR3 is 14 amino acids. Germline CDR1 reads LNHDA; CDR2 reads SQIVND (reference sequence). V was clipped by 4 bases and J by 4 bases; unmatched bases: 3. CDR3 sequence: CASSKDRGGETQYF. The CDR3 region has the DNA TGTGCCAGTAGTAAGGACAGGGGGGGAGAGACCCAGTACTTC.

The V call is TRBV7-3, the J call TRBJ2-5; D possibly corresponds to TRBD2 (7 bases). CDR3 length equals 16 residues. V lost 2 bases, J lost 4 bases, and 17 bases lay in between. Germline V gives CDR1 SGHTA, CDR2 FQGTGA. DNA for the CDR3: TGTGCCAGCAGCTTAGTGGGTGGGGGGGCAGGAGAGACCCAGTACTTC. Amino acids: CASSLVGGGAGETQYF.

This chain links TRBV19 with TRBJ1-2, with D perhaps matching TRBD1 (6 bases). This CDR3 spans 11 amino acids. V lost 9 bases, J lost 8 bases, and 13 bases lay in between. Germline V gene sequence: CDR1 LNHDA, CDR2 SQIVND (reference sequence). CDR3 sequence reads: CASAGARGYTF. In DNA, the CDR3 is TGTGCCAGCGCAGGGGCCAGGGGCTACACCTTC.

J is TRBJ2-1 and V is TRBV10-3; the D gene is possibly TRBD2 (5 bases). Trimming pared 4 bases from V and 0 bases from J, leaving 10 bases between. This CDR3 region has 15 residues. Germline values: CDR1 ENHRY, CDR2 SYGVKD. CDR3 coding DNA: TGTGCCATCAGTGGAGTTCGGGGCTCCTACAATGAGCAGTTCTTC. This translates into CAISGVRGSYNEQFF.

V usage is TRBV28 and J usage is TRBJ1-1, with 7 nucleotides matching TRBD1. Germline values: CDR1 MDHEN, CDR2 SYDVKM. V shed 4 bases and J 11 bases; nucleotides not matched to a gene: 4. CDR3 size: 11 residues. CDR3 nucleotides: TGTGCCAGCAGTTCCGGGACAGTGGCTTTCTTT. Encoded protein: CASSSGTVAFF.

The chain links TRBV27 to TRBJ1-5, with a tentative D call TRBD1 (6 bases). CDR1 and CDR2 (germline): MNHEY, SMNVEV (reference sequence). The CDR3 has 16 amino acids. V dropped 4 bases and J dropped 4 bases, with 17 bases sitting between them. CDR3 nucleotide sequence: TGTGCCAGCAGTTCACATCCGGGGGGCTCTAATCAGCCCCAGCATTTT. This translates into CASSSHPGGSNQPQHF.

V gene TRBV27 combines with J gene TRBJ1-2; D uncertain. V was trimmed by 2 bases and J by 4 bases, leaving 14 bases between them. Germline V gene sequence: CDR1 MNHEY, CDR2 SMNVEV (reference sequence). CDR3 size: 15 residues. The DNA of the CDR3 is TGTGCCAGCAGTTTAGGAGTCGGCCGAGCCTATGGCTACACCTTC. Protein sequence: CASSLGVGRAYGYTF.

This chain joins TRBV2 and TRBJ1-1; a possible D gene is TRBD1 (5 bases). Trimming took 3 bases from V and 1 from J, leaving 9 bases between them. The CDR3 length is 14 residues. Germline CDR1 SNHLY, CDR2 FYNNEI. In DNA, the CDR3 is TGTGCCAGCAGTGACTACAGGCGGAACACTGAAGCTTTCTTT. Amino acids: CASSDYRRNTEAFF.

This rearrangement joins TRBV7-9 to TRBJ2-7; D perhaps matches TRBD2 (6 bases). CDR3 size: 14 residues. CDR1 and CDR2 from the germline V gene are SEHNR and FQNEAQ (reference sequence). The germline V and J ends were trimmed by 4 bases and 0 bases, with 10 bases remaining between them. Here the CDR3 DNA reads TGTGCCAGCAGCTATGGGGGGAACTCCTACGAGCAGTACTTC. Translating it yields CASSYGGNSYEQYF.

The gene calls are TRBV7-8 and TRBJ2-7, with 10 bases aligning to TRBD1. Germline values: CDR1 SGHVS, CDR2 FQNEAQ. The CDR3 contains 13 residues. V was pared by 3 bases and J by 6 bases, with 2 bases of the junction left unmatched. CDR3 sequence (DNA): TGTGCCAGCAGCTTCGGGACAGGGGTCGAGCAGTACTTC. Protein: CASSFGTGVEQYF.

The chain's CDR3 is CASSQHQGTNQPQHF. The CDR3 DNA reads as TGCGCCAGCAGCCAACATCAGGGAACCAATCAGCCCCAGCATTTT. The chain joins TRBV4-1 to TRBJ1-5; D is possibly TRBD1 (5 bases). This CDR3 is 15 amino acids long. Trimming removed 2 bases from V and 3 bases from J, with 11 bases in between. CDR1 and CDR2 from the germline V gene are MGHRA and YSYEKL.

V usage is TRBV5-5 and J usage is TRBJ2-7; 10 nucleotides align to TRBD1. From germline, CDR1 is SGHKS and CDR2 YYEKEE (reference sequence). V lost 4 bases, J lost 3 bases, and 7 bases stayed unmatched. The CDR3 extends over 15 amino acids. The CDR3 region has the DNA TGTGCCAGCAGCATACGACAGGGGGCAATCTACGAGCAGTACTTC. It encodes CASSIRQGAIYEQYF.

Note on this clone: The same CDR3 can be traced to other DNA sequences in this sample. This chain joins TRBV5-4 and TRBJ2-2; D is ambiguous. This CDR3 contains 13 residues. Germline V gene sequence: CDR1 SGHNT, CDR2 YYREEE (reference sequence). V lost 7 bases to trimming and J lost 2 bases, with 9 bases between them. CDR3 in amino acids: CASGETNTGELFF. CDR3 DNA sequence: TGTGCCAGCGGAGAGACTAACACCGGGGAGCTGTTTTTT. Variable domain in full (rest from reference TRBV5-4 and TRBJ2-2): ETGVTQSPTHLIKTRGQQVTLRCSSQSGHNTVSWYQQALGQGPQFIFQYYREEENGRGNFPPRFSGLQFPNYSSELNVNALELDDSALYLCASGETNTGELFFGEGSRLTVL.

V is TRBV10-3 and J is TRBJ2-4, with a possible D match to TRBD1 (5 bases). V was pared by 2 bases and J by 1 base, with 12 bases between. The length of the CDR3 is 16 residues. Germline V lookup: CDR1 ENHRY, CDR2 SYGVKD. The CDR3 coding sequence is TGTGCCATCAGTGAGCCGCAGGGCCCCGCCAAAAACATTCAGTACTTC. Its protein product is CAISEPQGPAKNIQYF.

The chain couples TRBV28 to TRBJ2-7; D might be TRBD1 (6 bases). Trimming stripped 3 bases from V and 4 bases from J, with 13 bases between. CDR3 size: 14 residues. Per the germline V gene, CDR1 is MDHEN and CDR2 is SYDVKM. DNA for the CDR3: TGTGCCAGCAGTTTTAGGGGGAGTGGATACGAGCAGTACTTC. The encoded protein is CASSFRGSGYEQYF. Combining the CDR3 with reference TRBV28 and TRBJ2-7 gives the whole variable domain DVKVTQSSRYLVKRTGEKVFLECVQDMDHENMFWYRQDPGLGLRLIYFSYDVKMKEKGDIPEGYSVSREKKERFSLILESASTNQTSMYLCASSFRGSGYEQYFGPGTRLTVT.

CDR3 bases: TGTGCCAGCAGCCTGGCGGGGGTGGACACCGGGGAGCTGTTTTTT. It yields the protein CASSLAGVDTGELFF. The J gene is TRBJ2-2, the V gene TRBV27, with TRBD2 matching over 7 bases. V was pared by 6 bases and J by 3 bases, with 7 bases of the junction left unmatched. CDR1 is MNHEY, CDR2 SMNVEV, per germline (reference sequence). The CDR3 is 15 residues long.

V gene TRBV4-1 combines with J gene TRBJ2-1, with 8 bases aligning to TRBD2. Germline CDR1 is MGHRA and CDR2 is YSYEKL. The CDR3 contains 13 residues. The V segment lost 1 base and the J segment 10 bases; nucleotides outside the gene matches: 3. Written as DNA, the CDR3 is TGCGCCAGCAGCCAAGGTACTAGCGGCGAGCAGTTCTTC. Translation gives CASSQGTSGEQFF.

V gene TRBV29-1 combines with J gene TRBJ2-1; a weak D match, TRBD1 (6 bases). Trimming took 2 bases from V and 5 from J, leaving 13 bases between them. The CDR3 is made up of 14 amino acids. Per germline, CDR1 SQVTM and CDR2 ANQGSEA. The CDR3 region is CSVETGRYNNEQFF. DNA for the CDR3: TGCAGCGTTGAAACAGGGAGATATAACAATGAGCAGTTCTTC.

V and J are TRBV9 and TRBJ1-1; the match to TRBD1 covers 7 bases. The CDR3 sequence is 13 residues long. Trimming took 2 bases from V and 3 from J; bases not matched to a gene: 1. Germline values: CDR1 SGDLS, CDR2 YYNGEE. In nucleotides, the CDR3 is TGTGCCAGCAGCGTCCAGGGGGACACTGAAGCTTTCTTT. The encoded protein is CASSVQGDTEAFF.

There are a few counts of this clone. The V call is TRBV27, the J call TRBJ2-7; D is perhaps TRBD2 (6 bases). Trimming took off 1 base at V and 4 bases at J, with 11 bases between the two ends. From germline, CDR1 is MNHEY and CDR2 SMNVEV (reference sequence). CDR3 length: 14 amino acids. The CDR3 DNA is TGTGCCAGCAGTTTATTGGCGGGAAAGTACGAGCAGTACTTC. Amino acids: CASSLLAGKYEQYF.

The chain has TRBV4-2 and TRBJ2-3; 13 bases map to TRBD2. The CDR3 is 20 residues long. Per the germline V gene, CDR1 is LGHNA and CDR2 is YNFKEQ. V was clipped by 0 bases and J by 0 bases; unmatched bases: 9. DNA for the CDR3: TGTGCCAGCAGCCAAGATCCGGGACTAGCGGGGTTTACTAGCACAGATACGCAGTATTTT. Its translation is CASSQDPGLAGFTSTDTQYF.

This chain uses TRBV5-4 with TRBJ1-1; possibly TRBD1 for D (6 bases). Germline V lookup: CDR1 SGHNT, CDR2 YYREEE (reference sequence). The CDR3 sequence is 14 residues long. The V end was cut by 2 bases, the J end by 5 bases, with 13 bases between. CDR3 sequence reads: CASSFKGGGTEAFF. DNA for the CDR3: TGTGCCAGCAGCTTTAAGGGAGGGGGGACTGAAGCTTTCTTT.

The rearrangement joins TRBV28 to TRBJ2-5; 10 bases agree with TRBD2. V was pared by 2 bases and J by 11 bases, with 8 bases of the junction left unmatched. Germline V gene lookup returns CDR1 MDHEN and CDR2 SYDVKM. This CDR3 region has 14 residues. The DNA of the CDR3 is TGTGCCAGCAGTTTACGGCTAGCGGGAGTACAGCAGTACTTC. Its translation is CASSLRLAGVQQYF.

The DNA of the CDR3 is TGTGCCAGCAGCCAGCTAAGGACTAGCGGGTACGAGCAGTACTTC. It translates to CASSQLRTSGYEQYF. The gene calls are TRBV4-2 and TRBJ2-7; TRBD2 matches at 11 bases. From germline, CDR1 is LGHNA and CDR2 YNFKEQ. The CDR3 runs 15 residues. Trimming at V came to 3 bases and at J to 4 bases, leaving 5 bases not matched to a gene.

This clone was detected a few times. The rearrangement joins TRBV13 to TRBJ2-2, with 7 positions matching TRBD2. V lost 5 bases and J lost 6; bases outside the gene matches: 0. Germline V gene data show CDR1 as PRHDT and CDR2 as FYEKMQ (reference sequence). There are 12 residues in the CDR3. Written as DNA, the CDR3 is TGTGCCAGCAGCGGACTAGCCGGGGAGCTGTTTTTT. This encodes CASSGLAGELFF.

This chain joins TRBV9 and TRBJ2-7, with 9 positions matching TRBD2. There are 16 residues in the CDR3. Per germline, CDR1 SGDLS and CDR2 YYNGEE. The V gene end was trimmed by 0 bases and the J gene end by 3 bases; junction bases not matched to a gene: 7. The CDR3 sequence: CASSVGGGAGGYEQYF. CDR3 in DNA: TGTGCCAGCAGCGTAGGGGGAGGAGCGGGAGGCTACGAGCAGTACTTC.

V is TRBV13 and J is TRBJ2-7; 7 positions agree with TRBD1. Losses at the gene ends were 5 bases for V and 3 bases for J; bases not matched to a gene: 4. Germline V gene lookup returns CDR1 PRHDT and CDR2 FYEKMQ (reference sequence). The length of the CDR3 is 13 residues. As DNA, the CDR3 is TGTGCCAGCAGCCCGGGACAGAGCTACGAGCAGTACTTC. This gives the protein CASSPGQSYEQYF.